This entry lists 22 T cell receptor beta chains sequenced from one sample in a study of siplizumab effects on memory and regulatory T cells. Sequencing was performed with immunoSEQ multiplex PCR; in TCRdb, only in-frame clones are kept and a portion is missing. The data show more than 95,000 clones, about 92% seen once. Source material: CD4+ T cells sorted from blood. The origin of the receptors is a human donor in good health.

This clone was picked up one time. The chain carries TRBV5-1 and TRBJ2-3; D is ambiguous. Per the germline V gene, CDR1 is SGHRS and CDR2 is YFSETQ. The CDR3 covers 15 residues. With 4 bases removed from V and 4 bases from J, the gap between germline ends came to 16 bases. DNA of the CDR3: TGCGCCAGCAGCAATCAAGGCGATGCGGCAGATACGCAGTATTTT. It translates to CASSNQGDAADTQYF.

V gene TRBV4-1 combines with J gene TRBJ1-1, with D possibly matching TRBD1 (6 bases). Germline CDR1 reads MGHRA; CDR2 reads YSYEKL. The CDR3 consists of 16 residues. V gave up 0 bases and J gave up 5 bases, with 16 bases separating them. The CDR3 loop reads CASSQDLGTRVTEAFF. The DNA of the CDR3 is TGCGCCAGCAGCCAAGATCTGGGGACACGGGTAACTGAAGCTTTCTTT.

CDR3: CASSLEGPGQYF. The CDR3 bases are TGTGCCAGCAGCTTAGAGGGCCCCGGCCAGTACTTC. V and J are TRBV11-2 and TRBJ2-5; D remains unclear. V was trimmed by 0 bases and J by 10 bases, leaving 9 bases between them. The CDR3 is 12 amino acids. Looked up from germline, CDR1 is SGHAT and CDR2 is FQNNGV.

The J gene is TRBJ1-2, the V gene TRBV13; no definite D call. Trimming cost V 4 bases and J 7 bases, with 7 bases left between them. The germline gives CDR1 PRHDT, CDR2 FYEKMQ (reference sequence). This CDR3 has 11 amino acids. In nucleotides, the CDR3 is TGTGCCAGCAGCTCTGACCGTGGCTACACCTTC. Encoded protein: CASSSDRGYTF.

This chain joins TRBV9 and TRBJ2-3, with no clear D. CDR1 is SGDLS, CDR2 YYNGEE, per germline. This CDR3 spans 15 amino acids. With 3 bases removed from V and 4 bases from J, the gap between germline ends came to 15 bases. This CDR3 reads CASSADPDGSDTQYF. The CDR3 DNA sequence: TGTGCCAGCAGCGCGGATCCGGACGGGTCAGATACGCAGTATTTT.

The chain has TRBV23-1 and TRBJ1-6; no clear D gene. TRBV23-1 is annotated as an ORF whose role is uncertain. V shed 10 bases and J shed 11 bases, with 12 bases lying between them. The CDR3 length is 11 residues. CDR3 region: CAIQFSAPLHF. CDR3 nucleotide sequence: TGCGCCATCCAGTTCTCTGCACCCCTCCACTTT.

The gene calls are TRBV19 and TRBJ2-2; TRBD1 matches at 9 bases. Trimming cost V 5 bases and J 1 base; bases outside gene matches: 8. Germline V gene data show CDR1 as LNHDA and CDR2 as SQIVND (reference sequence). The CDR3 sequence is 17 residues long. The CDR3 coding sequence is TGTGCCAGTAGTCCCCGGGGACAGGGACTGAACACCGGGGAGCTGTTTTTT. This translates into CASSPRGQGLNTGELFF.

Points on this clone: Within the sample, other DNA sequences also encode this same CDR3. This chain uses TRBV19 with TRBJ2-3, with a possible D match to TRBD2 (5 bases). Trimming removed 3 bases at V and 1 base at J, with 5 bases between. Germline V lookup: CDR1 LNHDA, CDR2 SQIVND (reference sequence). The CDR3 consists of 13 residues. The CDR3 bases are TGTGCCAGTAGTATCGGGGGCACAGATACGCAGTATTTT. Protein sequence: CASSIGGTDTQYF.

The DNA for the CDR3 is TGTGCCAGCAGCCCATTCGGCAGACTAAACTTCTCCTATGGCTACACCTTC. Translating it yields CASSPFGRLNFSYGYTF. The V gene is TRBV7-9, the J gene TRBJ1-2; D not resolved. The germline V and J ends were trimmed by 5 bases and 4 bases, with 23 bases remaining between them. The V gene's germline CDR1 is SEHNR and CDR2 FQNEAQ (reference sequence). This CDR3 has 17 amino acids.

The rearrangement uses TRBV7-2 and TRBJ2-7, with a tentative D call TRBD2 (5 bases). V gave up 0 bases and J gave up 1 base, with 16 bases separating them. Per germline, CDR1 SGHTA and CDR2 FQGNSA. The CDR3 loop spans 17 amino acids. This CDR3 reads CASSLASPGVISYEQYF. CDR3 in DNA: TGTGCCAGCAGCTTAGCGAGCCCCGGGGTAATATCCTACGAGCAGTACTTC.

The genes are TRBV19 and TRBJ1-1; D is uncertain. Trimming shortened V by 5 bases and J by 2 bases, and 21 bases separated the two germline ends. The CDR3 runs to 17 residues. Germline CDR1 reads LNHDA; CDR2 reads SQIVND (reference sequence). CDR3 in amino acids: CASSLRSSRIHNTEAFF. CDR3 nucleotides: TGTGCCAGTAGTCTGCGAAGCAGTCGGATCCATAACACTGAAGCTTTCTTT.

This chain joins TRBV9 and TRBJ1-2; 8 bases align to TRBD1. The CDR3 consists of 17 residues. V trimming: 0 bases; J trimming: 0 bases; junction bases outside the gene matches: 7. The germline V gene has CDR1 SGDLS and CDR2 YYNGEE. CDR3 region: CASSVEGTGNANYGYTF. The CDR3 DNA reads as TGTGCCAGCAGCGTAGAAGGGACAGGTAACGCTAACTATGGCTACACCTTC.

The chain recombines TRBV30 with TRBJ2-3, with 10 bases fitting TRBD2. V lost 7 bases to trimming and J lost 3 bases; unmatched junction nucleotides: 10. The germline V gene has CDR1 GTSNPN and CDR2 SVGIG (reference sequence). The CDR3 contains 15 residues. The CDR3 DNA is TGTGCCTTACAGGAGCGGGGGGGCGGGACAGATACGCAGTATTTT. This sequence encodes CALQERGGGTDTQYF.

CDR3 DNA sequence: TGTGCCAGCAGCGTAACAATGACTAGCGGGAAAGAGCAGTACTTC. It specifies CASSVTMTSGKEQYF. The chain recombines TRBV9 with TRBJ2-7; 11 positions match TRBD2. With 1 base clipped from V and 7 bases from J, the junction kept 7 bases outside the gene matches. This CDR3 is 15 amino acids long. The V gene's germline CDR1 is SGDLS and CDR2 YYNGEE.

The genes are TRBV9 and TRBJ2-7; D is possibly TRBD1 or TRBD2 (6 bases each). V lost 2 bases, J lost 0 bases, and 12 bases lay in between. The CDR3 contains 15 residues. CDR1 is SGDLS, CDR2 YYNGEE, per germline. The CDR3 reads CASSVGGSSSYEQYF. CDR3 nucleotide sequence: TGTGCCAGCAGCGTCGGGGGCTCAAGCTCCTACGAGCAGTACTTC.

With respect to this clone: Distinct nucleotide sequences in the sample also encode this CDR3. The CDR3 protein is CASRNRGSYNEQFF. The CDR3 DNA reads as TGTGCCAGTAGGAACAGGGGCTCCTACAATGAGCAGTTCTTC. The chain couples TRBV19 to TRBJ2-1, with 7 bases lining up with TRBD1. V dropped 6 bases and J dropped 0; count of bases not matched to a gene: 2. Germline CDR1 LNHDA, CDR2 SQIVND (reference sequence). The CDR3 covers 14 residues.

This clone showed up just once. The chain employs TRBV5-1 and TRBJ2-3; 15 bases agree with TRBD2. V gave up 4 bases and J gave up 4 bases; unmatched junction bases: 7. This CDR3 is built from 17 residues. The germline V gene has CDR1 SGHRS and CDR2 YFSETQ. CDR3 bases: TGCGCCAGCAGCGCCGGGACTAGCGGGGGGCTGGCAGATACGCAGTATTTT. Translation: CASSAGTSGGLADTQYF.

This chain links TRBV7-9 with TRBJ2-5, with D unresolved. Germline V gene lookup returns CDR1 SEHNR and CDR2 FQNEAQ (reference sequence). The CDR3 has 11 residues. V lost 6 bases and J lost 4, with 6 bases in between. CDR3 nucleotide sequence: TGTGCCAGCAGAGCCTCAGAGACCCAGTACTTC. Protein: CASRASETQYF.

The V and J genes are TRBV5-4 and TRBJ2-1; D ambiguous. V lost 3 bases and J 10 bases, leaving 11 bases between the germline ends. The CDR3 has 12 amino acids. The germline V gene has CDR1 SGHNT and CDR2 YYREEE (reference sequence). The CDR3 coding sequence is TGTGCCAGCAGCTACAATTCCAGGGAGCAGTTCTTC. Amino acids: CASSYNSREQFF.

The genes are TRBV19 and TRBJ2-3; the D gene could be TRBD1 or TRBD2 (6 bases each). The CDR3 runs to 16 residues. The germline CDR1 and CDR2 sequences are LNHDA and SQIVND (reference sequence). Trimming left V 5 bases short and J 1 base short, with 16 bases between. CDR3 loop: CASSARGGVGTDTQYF. CDR3 DNA sequence: TGTGCCAGTAGTGCCAGGGGAGGAGTTGGCACAGATACGCAGTATTTT.

The rearrangement uses TRBV6-5 and TRBJ1-4, with unresolved D. Trimming shortened V by 2 bases and J by 8 bases, and 15 bases separated the two germline ends. The CDR3 is 15 residues long. The germline CDR1 and CDR2 sequences are MNHEY and SVGAGI. The CDR3 sequence is CASSYSGVPMEKLFF. The CDR3 DNA reads TGTGCCAGCAGTTACAGCGGGGTTCCAATGGAAAAACTGTTTTTT.

This sequence joins TRBV10-3 and TRBJ2-7; TRBD1 aligns across 7 bases. The CDR3 runs 16 residues. Per germline, CDR1 ENHRY and CDR2 SYGVKD. V was pared by 10 bases and J by 1 base, with 16 bases of the junction left unmatched. The CDR3 bases are TGTGCCAGCGCGAACCTGGGACAGCTCAATTCCTACGAGCAGTACTTC. Translation gives CASANLGQLNSYEQYF.